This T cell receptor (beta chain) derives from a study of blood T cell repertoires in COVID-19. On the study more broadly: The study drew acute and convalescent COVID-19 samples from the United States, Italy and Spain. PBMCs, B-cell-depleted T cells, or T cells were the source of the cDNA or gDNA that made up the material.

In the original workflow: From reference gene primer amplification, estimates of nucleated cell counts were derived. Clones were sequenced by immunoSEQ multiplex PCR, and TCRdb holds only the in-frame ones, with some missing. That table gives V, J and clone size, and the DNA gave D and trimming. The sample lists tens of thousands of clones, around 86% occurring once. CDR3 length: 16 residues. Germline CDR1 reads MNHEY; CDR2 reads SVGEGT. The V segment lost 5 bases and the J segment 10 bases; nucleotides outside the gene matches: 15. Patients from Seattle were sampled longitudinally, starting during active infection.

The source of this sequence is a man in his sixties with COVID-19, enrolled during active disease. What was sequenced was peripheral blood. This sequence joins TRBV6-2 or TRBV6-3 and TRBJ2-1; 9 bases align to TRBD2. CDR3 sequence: CASSDGRLAGSQEQFF. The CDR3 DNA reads TGTGCCAGCAGTGACGGGAGGCTAGCGGGGTCGCAGGAGCAGTTCTTC.